This TCR beta chain was identified in a study of blood T cells in healthy people across ages. Study-level points and caveats: A strong correlation between TCR beta diversity and naive T cell percentage was seen. Changes seen in expanded clonotypes were possibly confounded by donor CMV status left unknown.

Germline-derived CDR1 and CDR2 are DFQATT and SNEGSKA (reference sequence). This CDR3 region has 13 residues. Primed by a sample-barcoded 5' primer and a J-beta primer mix, a second PCR proceeded for roughly 7 to 11 cycles. Carrying 12 random nucleotides, a template-switch adaptor labeled each individual cDNA molecule. TCRdb redid the calling of the 5' RACE reads with MiXCR, one entry per CDR3 protein. Among hundreds of thousands of distinct CDR3 sequences listed, 20% to 25% were seen once. Turning to this clonotype: As yet, its antigen is unknown.

The V call is TRBV20-1, the J call TRBJ2-1; tentatively, D is TRBD1 (6 bases). The end of the DNA fits TRBJ2-7 better, so the J call may be wrong. This sequence was found in a man between 65 and 80 years old in good health. The sequenced sample was blood. The chain's CDR3 is CSAFKQGSYEQYF. CDR3 DNA sequence: TGCAGTGCTTTCAAACAGGGTTCCTACGAGCAGTACTTC.